This entry lists 22 T cell receptor beta chains sequenced from one sample in a study of Ad26.COV2.S vaccination and SARS-CoV-2 variants. The repertoire was sequenced with immunoSEQ multiplex PCR; TCRdb's copy has only in-frame clones and lacks some. Of some 390,000 clones in the sample, approximately 90% are singletons; the top ten hold under 2%. Indicated treatment: approximately 18 received Ad26.COV2.S at low or high dose, single or two shots; roughly five received placebo; per-sample allocation not given. Sampling was done on day 63 after the first vaccine or placebo injection. The material sequenced was peripheral blood, taken in a trial of Ad26.COV2.S vaccine versus placebo. These receptors all come from a person between 18 and 60 years old who received the Ad26.COV2.S COVID-19 vaccine or a placebo.

The chain links TRBV6-5 to TRBJ2-5; TRBD2 is a possible D gene (5 bases). Trimming left V 6 bases short and J 6 bases short, with 14 bases between. CDR1 is MNHEY and CDR2 is SVGAGI in the germline V gene. The CDR3 loop spans 13 amino acids. CDR3 coding DNA: TGTGCCAGCAGCCAGAATAGGGAGCAGACCCAGTACTTC. It specifies CASSQNREQTQYF.

The chain links TRBV7-3 to TRBJ2-5; 8 bases are shared with TRBD1. Per the germline V gene, CDR1 is SGHTA and CDR2 is FQGTGA. CDR3 length equals 17 residues. With 6 bases clipped from V and 4 bases from J, the junction kept 16 bases outside the gene matches. DNA for the CDR3: TGTGCCAGCAGTCACGACCCCCCAGGGGGCGTGTTAGAGACCCAGTACTTC. It encodes CASSHDPPGGVLETQYF.

The chain uses TRBV10-3 and TRBJ2-1, with a tentative D call TRBD1 (6 bases). The CDR3 length is 12 residues. V was cut by 6 bases and J by 10 bases, with 13 bases left in between. Germline CDR1 is ENHRY and CDR2 is SYGVKD. The CDR3 loop reads CAISLQGYEQFF. Here the CDR3 DNA reads TGTGCCATCAGCCTACAGGGCTACGAGCAGTTCTTC.

This clone was counted once. The chain carries TRBV13 and TRBJ2-1; no clear D. CDR3 size: 12 residues. Germline CDR1 and CDR2: PRHDT and FYEKMQ (reference sequence). Trimming took off 2 bases at V and 12 bases at J, with 11 bases between the two ends. The CDR3 protein is CASSLRVDRQFF. The DNA of the CDR3 is TGTGCCAGCAGCTTACGAGTGGACCGGCAGTTCTTC.

The V call is TRBV3-1 (or the pseudogene TRBV3-2), the J call TRBJ2-5; tentatively, D is TRBD1 (5 bases). Trimming left V 1 base short and J 5 bases short, with 20 bases between. This CDR3 region has 17 residues. Germline V gene data show CDR1 as LGHDT and CDR2 as YNNKEL (reference sequence). CDR3 sequence: CASSQVTPMAGHETQYF. The CDR3 DNA is TGTGCCAGCAGCCAAGTCACTCCGATGGCAGGGCACGAGACCCAGTACTTC.

This chain joins TRBV5-4 and TRBJ2-7; no clear D gene. The CDR3 has 15 amino acids. V gave up 2 bases and J gave up 6 bases, with 18 bases separating them. CDR1 SGHNT and CDR2 YYREEE come from the germline V gene (reference sequence). CDR3 bases: TGTGCCAGCAGCTTACAAACAGACCCAATCCCCGAGCAGTACTTC. Encoded protein: CASSLQTDPIPEQYF.

V gene TRBV19 combines with J gene TRBJ1-5; D is ambiguous. CDR1 LNHDA and CDR2 SQIVND come from the germline V gene (reference sequence). Trimming removed 2 bases from V and 2 bases from J, with 7 bases in between. The CDR3 runs to 14 residues. The CDR3 region is CASSIRSRNQPQHF. The DNA of the CDR3 is TGTGCCAGTAGTATAAGGTCCCGCAATCAGCCCCAGCATTTT.

The chain employs TRBV6-6 and TRBJ1-1; D unresolved. V lost 0 bases and J 0 bases, leaving 8 bases between the germline ends. CDR1 and CDR2 (germline): MNHNY, SVGAGI (reference sequence). The CDR3 extends over 15 amino acids. Here the CDR3 DNA reads TGTGCCAGCAGTTACTCGTCGGTAGTGAACACTGAAGCTTTCTTT. Translation gives CASSYSSVVNTEAFF.

V is TRBV20-1 and J is TRBJ2-7; D may be TRBD1 (5 bases). Deletions cut 3 bases from V and 7 bases from J, with 13 bases between. The CDR3 spans 12 residues. CDR1 DFQATT and CDR2 SNEGSKA come from the germline V gene (reference sequence). The CDR3 sequence is CSASKRRGEQYF. In DNA, the CDR3 is TGCAGTGCTAGTAAGCGAAGGGGTGAGCAGTACTTC.

The gene calls are TRBV11-2 and TRBJ2-1; TRBD1 is a possible D gene (5 bases). The CDR3 contains 13 residues. CDR1 is SGHAT, CDR2 FQNNGV, per germline. Trimming pared 0 bases from V and 5 bases from J, leaving 5 bases between. CDR3 in amino acids: CASSLEGDNEQFF. The CDR3, as DNA: TGTGCCAGCAGCTTAGAAGGGGACAATGAGCAGTTCTTC. Together with reference TRBV11-2 and TRBJ2-1, the CDR3 gives the full variable domain: EAGVAQSPRYKIIEKRQSVAFWCNPISGHATLYWYQQILGQGPKLLIQFQNNGVVDDSQLPKDRFSAERLKGVDSTLKIQPAKLEDSAVYLCASSLEGDNEQFFGPGTRLTVL.

The chain recombines TRBV6-6 with TRBJ2-1; D is possibly TRBD1 (6 bases). Germline V gene data show CDR1 as MNHNY and CDR2 as SVGAGI (reference sequence). Trimming left V 2 bases short and J 10 bases short, with 18 bases between. The CDR3 runs to 15 residues. CDR3 sequence: CASSYPQGPNVEQFF. CDR3 DNA: TGTGCCAGCAGTTACCCCCAGGGGCCTAATGTGGAGCAGTTCTTC.

Turning to this clone: This sample also contains other DNA sequences that code for the same CDR3. The V and J genes are TRBV3-1 (or the pseudogene TRBV3-2) and TRBJ1-2, with D possibly being TRBD1 (5 bases). This CDR3 region has 13 residues. The V end was cut by 6 bases, the J end by 2 bases, with 10 bases between. CDR1 is LGHDT, CDR2 YNNKEL, per germline (reference sequence). The CDR3 bases are TGTGCCAGCAGTCGTGGACAAAACTATGGCTACACCTTC. Translated, it gives CASSRGQNYGYTF.

This clone was seen only once. The chain uses TRBV18 and TRBJ1-2; tentatively, D is TRBD1 (5 bases). Germline V gives CDR1 KGHSH, CDR2 LQKENI. The CDR3 length is 13 residues. V was cut by 3 bases and J by 6 bases, with 11 bases left in between. The CDR3 nucleotides are TGTGCCAGCTCACCGACGGGGGATCATGGCTACACCTTC. This translates into CASSPTGDHGYTF.

In this sample, this clone turned up a few times. The chain is built from TRBV19 and TRBJ2-3, with TRBD2 matching over 11 bases. Looked up from germline, CDR1 is LNHDA and CDR2 is SQIVND (reference sequence). The CDR3 covers 16 residues. The ends lost 5 bases at V and 6 bases at J; junction bases unmatched: 10. CDR3 protein: CASSPQGTSGSDTQYF. The CDR3 bases are TGTGCCAGTAGTCCCCAGGGGACTAGCGGTTCTGATACGCAGTATTTT.

The CDR3 DNA follows: TGTGCCAGCAAGAGGACAGGGGGCGGTCAGCCCCAGCATTTT. Encoded protein: CASKRTGGGQPQHF. The chain employs TRBV27 and TRBJ1-5; TRBD1 matches at 11 bases. CDR1 and CDR2 (germline): MNHEY, SMNVEV (reference sequence). The V segment lost 7 bases and the J segment 6 bases; nucleotides outside the gene matches: 5. This CDR3 region has 14 residues.

This sequence joins TRBV5-6 and TRBJ1-5, with TRBD1 as a possible D gene (5 bases). The V gene's germline CDR1 is SGHDT and CDR2 YYEEEE. The CDR3 is 17 residues long. Trimming shortened V by 7 bases and J by 6 bases, and 26 bases separated the two germline ends. CDR3: CASLSKGEGQGSQPQHF. Here the CDR3 DNA reads TGTGCCAGCCTCAGTAAAGGGGAGGGGCAGGGAAGTCAGCCCCAGCATTTT.

The chain couples TRBV4-1 to TRBJ1-6; D remains unclear. The CDR3 is 13 residues long. CDR1 MGHRA and CDR2 YSYEKL come from the germline V gene. V shed 11 bases and J shed 4 bases, with 12 bases lying between them. The CDR3 loop reads CASKGGYNSPLHF. The CDR3 DNA sequence: TGCGCCTCCAAGGGCGGGTATAATTCACCCCTCCACTTT.

V usage is TRBV9 and J usage is TRBJ1-5; a weak D match, TRBD1 (5 bases). The V and J ends lost 5 bases and 3 bases respectively, with 12 bases between them. The germline V gene encodes CDR1 SGDLS and CDR2 YYNGEE. This CDR3 is 14 amino acids long. DNA of the CDR3: TGTGCCAGCAGTTTAGACAGTTTCAATCAGCCCCAGCATTTT. Protein: CASSLDSFNQPQHF.

This clone was counted once. V and J are TRBV28 and TRBJ1-1, with D hard to call. Trimming left V 3 bases short and J 0 bases short, with 8 bases between. The CDR3 consists of 14 residues. In germline, CDR1 is MDHEN, CDR2 SYDVKM. The CDR3 sequence: CASSFPVMNTEAFF. For the CDR3, the DNA is TGTGCCAGCAGTTTCCCAGTCATGAACACTGAAGCTTTCTTT.

V is TRBV19 and J is TRBJ1-4; D remains ambiguous. CDR1 and CDR2 (germline): LNHDA, SQIVND (reference sequence). The germline V and J ends were trimmed by 7 bases and 7 bases, with 19 bases remaining between them. This CDR3 region has 15 residues. The CDR3 region is CASTPPGYESEKLFF. CDR3 in DNA: TGTGCCAGTACCCCACCAGGCTACGAGTCTGAAAAACTGTTTTTT.

The rearrangement joins TRBV6-4 to TRBJ2-1, with D possibly TRBD2 on 5 matching bases. CDR1 is MRHNA and CDR2 is SNTAGT in the germline V gene. V lost 0 bases, J lost 4 bases, and 10 bases lay in between. CDR3 length: 15 amino acids. CDR3 residues: CASSDSTRDYNEQFF. The CDR3 DNA reads as TGTGCCAGCAGTGACTCTACTAGAGATTACAATGAGCAGTTCTTC.

The V gene is TRBV11-3, the J gene TRBJ2-1; 8 bases map to TRBD2. The CDR3 spans 14 residues. The trim removed 3 bases at V and 5 bases at J, leaving 3 bases unmatched. Germline V CDR1 and CDR2: SGHNT, YENEEA. The CDR3 loop reads CASSLTSVHNEQFF. DNA of the CDR3: TGTGCCAGCAGCTTGACTAGCGTCCACAATGAGCAGTTCTTC.